This TCR beta chain derives from a study of cytomegalovirus exposure and HLA in healthy donors. Whole-study findings and limits: Information on immune exposure was restricted to one variable (CMV serostatus). Later, an analysis found that common viral pathogens appeared to be linked with several of the most significant clusters. Based on reports, TCR beta sequences accurately predicted HLA-A and HLA-B alleles for most subjects.

Per germline, CDR1 SEHNR and CDR2 FQNEAQ (reference sequence). The CDR3 length is 15 residues. Trimming cost V 5 bases and J 0 bases, with 11 bases left between them. PCR used 60 Vbeta primers and 13 Jbeta primers. The assay was immunoSEQ multiplex PCR, and TCRdb's table has in-frame clones only and misses some. This sample carries about 97,000 clones, over 8% of them seen once, and the ten largest clones take about 4.7%. Donors were nominally healthy when sampled, though unrecorded immune exposures were likely. This clone has just a few counts. What it recognizes is unknown. This sample also contains other DNA sequences that code for the same CDR3.

The clonotype comes from a man in his fifties or sixties in good health and CMV-seropositive. The rearrangement uses TRBV7-9 and TRBJ2-1, with D tentatively TRBD2 (5 bases). The specimen sequenced was PBMCs. CDR3 sequence: CASSPRGSSYNEQFF. DNA for the CDR3: TGTGCCAGCAGCCCTCGAGGGAGCTCCTACAATGAGCAGTTCTTC.